This T cell receptor (beta chain) was sequenced for a study of Ad26.COV2.S vaccination and SARS-CoV-2 variants. Specified treatment: roughly 20 received Ad26.COV2.S at low or high dose, single or two shots; several received placebo; per-sample allocation not given. Samples analyzed were those drawn on day 63 after the first vaccine or placebo injection. Study conclusions and caveats: People who got the vaccine had more spike-specific TCR breadth than people who got placebo.

TCRdb's table, derived via immunoSEQ multiplex PCR, lists solely in-frame clones and lacks some. The table has over 400,000 clones, 90% seen once. Details on this clone: Its antigen is unidentified.

Germline values: CDR1 PRHDT, CDR2 FYEKMQ (reference sequence). V dropped 4 bases and J dropped 4; count of bases not matched to a gene: 14. CDR3 length: 17 residues. This clonotype was obtained from a person between 18 and 65 years old who received the Ad26.COV2.S COVID-19 vaccine or a placebo. The chain employs TRBV13 and TRBJ1-2; TRBD1 aligns across 8 bases. Material: peripheral blood, obtained in a trial of Ad26.COV2.S vaccine versus placebo. The CDR3 spells CASSSLTGEEKFYGYTF. The CDR3 DNA sequence: TGTGCCAGCAGCTCGTTGACAGGGGAAGAGAAATTCTATGGCTACACCTTC.